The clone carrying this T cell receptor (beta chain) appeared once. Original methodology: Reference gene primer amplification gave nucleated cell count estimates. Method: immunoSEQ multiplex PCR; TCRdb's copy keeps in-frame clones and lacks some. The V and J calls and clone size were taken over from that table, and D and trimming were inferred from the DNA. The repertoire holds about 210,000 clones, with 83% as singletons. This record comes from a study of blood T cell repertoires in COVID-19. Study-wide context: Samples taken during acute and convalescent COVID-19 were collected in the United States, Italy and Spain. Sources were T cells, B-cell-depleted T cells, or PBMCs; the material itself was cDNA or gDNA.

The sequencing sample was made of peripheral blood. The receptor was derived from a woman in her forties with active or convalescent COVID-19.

The CDR3 is CASITDSVDNQPQHF. DNA for the CDR3: TGTGCCAGTATCACCGACTCGGTCGACAATCAGCCCCAGCATTTT. V is TRBV19 and J is TRBJ1-5, with D uncertain. Trimming stripped 7 bases from V and 3 bases from J, with 16 bases between. Germline assignment: CDR1 LNHDA and CDR2 SQIVND (reference sequence). The CDR3 extends over 15 amino acids.